What follows describes a single TCR beta chain. Per the germline V gene, CDR1 is MNHEY and CDR2 is SVGEGT. The CDR3 length is 14 residues. This record comes from a study of CXCR3-negative and CXCR3-positive naive CD8 T cells. Preparation of TRB cDNA libraries relied on 5' RACE carrying UMI labels. From its re-call of the 5' RACE reads, TCRdb lists each CDR3 protein once, without DNA. The sample totals over 35,000 distinct CDR3 sequences. This chain links TRBV6-2 or TRBV6-3 with TRBJ2-3; TCRdb's D gene call, TRBD1, goes unchecked for lack of DNA. Source material: memory CD8+ T cells from blood. The source is a human donor in good health. Some clones in this sample may be carry-over from other donors' samples. CDR3 protein: CASSSREAADTQYF.